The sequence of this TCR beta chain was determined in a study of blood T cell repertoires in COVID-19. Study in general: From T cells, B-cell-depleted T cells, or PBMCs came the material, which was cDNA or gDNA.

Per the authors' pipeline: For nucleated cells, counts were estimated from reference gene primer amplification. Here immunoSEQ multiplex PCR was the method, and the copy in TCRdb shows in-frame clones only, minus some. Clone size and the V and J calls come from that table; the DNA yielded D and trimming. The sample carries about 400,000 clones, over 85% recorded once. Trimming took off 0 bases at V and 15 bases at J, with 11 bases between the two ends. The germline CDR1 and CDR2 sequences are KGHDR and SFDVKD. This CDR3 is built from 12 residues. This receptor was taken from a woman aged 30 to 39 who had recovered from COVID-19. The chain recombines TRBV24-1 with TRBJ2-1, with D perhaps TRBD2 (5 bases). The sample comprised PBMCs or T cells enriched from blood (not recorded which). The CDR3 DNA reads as TGTGCCACCAGTGATTTGTCTGGGGAGAGGTTCTTC. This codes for CATSDLSGERFF.